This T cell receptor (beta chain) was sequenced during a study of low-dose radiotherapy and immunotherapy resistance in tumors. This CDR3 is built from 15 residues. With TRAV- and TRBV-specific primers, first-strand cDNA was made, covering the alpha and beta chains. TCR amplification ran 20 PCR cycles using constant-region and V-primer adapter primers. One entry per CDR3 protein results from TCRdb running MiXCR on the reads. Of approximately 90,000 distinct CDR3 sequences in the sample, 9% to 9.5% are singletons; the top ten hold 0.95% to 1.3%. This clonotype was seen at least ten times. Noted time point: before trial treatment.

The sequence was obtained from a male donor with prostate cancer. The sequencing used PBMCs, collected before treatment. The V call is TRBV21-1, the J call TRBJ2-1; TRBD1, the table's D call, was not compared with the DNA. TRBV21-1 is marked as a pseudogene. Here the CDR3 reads CASSKEGQGDNEQFF. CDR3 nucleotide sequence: TGTGCCAGCAGCAAAGAGGGACAGGGGGACAATGAGCAGTTCTTC.